Below, one T cell receptor beta chain is given with its context. Its antigen is not identified. This sample is part of a study of T cell responses to AZD1222 COVID-19 vaccine. This CDR3 is 14 amino acids long. Germline V gene data show CDR1 as MNHEY and CDR2 as SVGEGT. Deletions cut 5 bases from V and 5 bases from J, with 14 bases between. The protocol was immunoSEQ multiplex PCR, while the TCRdb copy is restricted to in-frame clones and leaves out a portion. This sample has about 82,000 clones, with approximately 85% found just once. Broader study findings: Baseline testing showed seropositivity in only five or six AZD1222 recipients. Variant regions that are unmutated are reportedly the target of nearly half of spike-specific TCRs. Repertoire samples came only from after the peak T cell response. Increases in Spike-specific TCR breadth and depth were seen after two AZD1222 doses.

The TCR was taken from an adult who received the AZD1222 COVID-19 vaccine. The chain joins TRBV6-2 or TRBV6-3 to TRBJ2-3, with D perhaps TRBD2 (6 bases). This material consisted of peripheral blood, taken 28 days after the second AZD1222 dose. The CDR3 loop reads CASSPRQGGDTQYF. The CDR3 DNA sequence: TGTGCCAGCAGTCCCCGGCAGGGAGGAGATACGCAGTATTTT.